This paragraph reports one TCR beta chain. Its specificity is unknown. This record belongs to a study of shared clonotypes between healthy human individuals. Findings and caveats of the study: Unshared clonotypes carried lower generation probabilities than those common to all four donors. Only blood was sampled; tissue repertoires likely differ.

Germline loops: CDR1 SGDLS, CDR2 YYNGEE. Trimming took 4 bases from V and 7 from J, leaving 15 bases between them. This CDR3 has 14 residues. The assay was immunoSEQ multiplex PCR, and TCRdb's table has in-frame clones only and misses some. This table holds roughly 2 million clones, 85% to 95% found once. Sequencing was carried out using naive CD4+ T cells sorted from blood. The subset here: CD45RA+ positively selected. This TCR was recovered from a man younger than 35 in good health. The chain has TRBV9 and TRBJ2-4; no reliable D call. CDR3 nucleotide sequence: TGTGCCAGCAGCCCCCCGGGTGGGGTTAACATTCAGTACTTC. It codes for CASSPPGGVNIQYF.